A single sample gave rise to the 20 T cell receptor beta chains below, sequenced in a study of cytomegalovirus exposure and HLA in healthy donors. Primers for the PCR totalled 60 Vbeta and 13 Jbeta. TCRdb's table, derived via immunoSEQ multiplex PCR, lists solely in-frame clones and lacks some. The data show approximately 160,000 clones, around 80% seen once. The sequenced material came from PBMCs. These receptors were obtained from a male donor in good health and CMV-seronegative.

The chain links TRBV25-1 to TRBJ2-5; no clear D gene. Germline V gives CDR1 MGHDK, CDR2 SYGVNS. CDR3 length equals 15 residues. The V end was cut by 4 bases, the J end by 2 bases, with 14 bases between. The DNA of the CDR3 is TGTGCCAGCAGTGCTTCCTGGGCCTTACAAGAGACCCAGTACTTC. This codes for CASSASWALQETQYF.

The chain links TRBV11-3 to TRBJ2-5, with 13 nucleotides matching TRBD2. The junction had 8 bases not matched to a gene; V was cut back by 5 bases and J by 5 bases. This CDR3 region has 16 residues. Germline values: CDR1 SGHNT, CDR2 YENEEA. The CDR3 loop reads CASSPGLAGVRETQYF. The CDR3, as DNA: TGTGCCAGCAGCCCCGGACTAGCGGGAGTGCGGGAGACCCAGTACTTC.

This clone has a handful of counts. The rearrangement joins TRBV28 to TRBJ1-2; possibly TRBD1 for D (6 bases). This CDR3 has 13 amino acids. Per the germline V gene, CDR1 is MDHEN and CDR2 is SYDVKM. Trimming removed 5 bases from V and 2 bases from J, with 9 bases in between. CDR3 sequence reads: CASSIQGNYGYTF. In nucleotides, the CDR3 is TGTGCCAGCAGTATACAGGGAAACTATGGCTACACCTTC.

For the CDR3, the DNA is TGCGCCAGCAGCCAACTCGCGGGAGGGCCCTCCTACGAGCAGTACTTC. Translated: CASSQLAGGPSYEQYF. The chain employs TRBV4-1 and TRBJ2-5; 9 positions match TRBD2. Gene TRBJ2-7 matches the end of the DNA better, so the J call may be wrong. This CDR3 has 16 residues. Looked up from germline, CDR1 is MGHRA and CDR2 is YSYEKL.

The chain carries TRBV1 and TRBJ2-5; whether TRBD2, the table's D call, matches the DNA was not checked. TRBV1 is termed a pseudogene. This CDR3 spans 18 amino acids. The CDR3 loop is CTSSTTVETSGVGETQYF. DNA for the CDR3: TGCACCAGCAGCACCACTGTTGAGACTAGCGGGGTAGGGGAGACCCAGTACTTC.

The rearrangement joins TRBV6-5 to TRBJ1-2, with TRBD1 matching 7 bases. The CDR3 has 12 residues. Germline V lookup: CDR1 MNHEY, CDR2 SVGAGI. The V gene end was trimmed by 7 bases and the J gene end by 8 bases; junction bases not matched to a gene: 7. In DNA, the CDR3 is TGTGCCAGCACCTACCCCAGGGGGGGCTACACCTTC. This gives the protein CASTYPRGGYTF.

This rearrangement joins TRBV9 to TRBJ2-3, with 10 bases lining up with TRBD2. Trimming removed 2 bases from V and 2 bases from J; junction bases left unmatched: 11. CDR1 and CDR2 from the germline V gene are SGDLS and YYNGEE. The CDR3 is made up of 18 amino acids. CDR3 amino acids: CASSVRLLAGGPTDTQYF. The CDR3 coding sequence is TGTGCCAGCAGCGTGCGGCTCTTAGCGGGAGGCCCCACAGATACGCAGTATTTT.

V is TRBV10-3 and J is TRBJ2-2, with 7 nucleotides matching TRBD2. Trimming at V came to 7 bases and at J to 3 bases, leaving 5 bases not matched to a gene. Per the germline V gene, CDR1 is ENHRY and CDR2 is SYGVKD. The CDR3 length is 14 residues. As DNA, the CDR3 is TGTGCCATCAATGATGCGGGGGACACCGGGGAGCTGTTTTTT. Protein sequence: CAINDAGDTGELFF.

This clone has a single count. The CDR3 DNA follows: TGTGCCAGCAGTGTCAGGGGCACTGAAGCTTTCTTT. Protein: CASSVRGTEAFF. The V call is TRBV6-6, the J call TRBJ1-1; maybe TRBD1 (6 bases). There are 12 residues in the CDR3. Trimming left V 5 bases short and J 4 bases short, with 8 bases between. Germline CDR1 is MNHNY and CDR2 is SVGAGI (reference sequence).

The V call is TRBV29-1, the J call TRBJ1-1, with D perhaps TRBD1 (5 bases). The CDR3 has 12 amino acids. Germline V gives CDR1 SQVTM, CDR2 ANQGSEA. V lost 4 bases and J lost 7, with 13 bases in between. The CDR3 region is CSVAKGLCEAFF. CDR3 nucleotides: TGCAGCGTTGCGAAGGGGCTATGTGAAGCTTTCTTT.

The genes are TRBV27 and TRBJ2-1; 7 bases align to TRBD1. The CDR3 length is 16 residues. Germline assignment: CDR1 MNHEY and CDR2 SMNVEV (reference sequence). With 8 bases clipped from V and 0 bases from J, the junction kept 10 bases outside the gene matches. CDR3 amino acids: CASRQQGLSSYNEQFF. CDR3 coding DNA: TGTGCCAGCCGTCAACAGGGGCTCAGCTCCTACAATGAGCAGTTCTTC.

The chain carries TRBV25-1 and TRBJ2-3; TRBD1 matches at 12 bases. CDR1 and CDR2 from the germline V gene are MGHDK and SYGVNS. V shed 5 bases, J shed 4 bases, and the junction held 7 bases outside the gene matches. This CDR3 spans 16 amino acids. The CDR3 is CASSSSGTGGADTQYF. The CDR3 region has the DNA TGTGCCAGCAGTTCCTCCGGGACAGGGGGCGCAGATACGCAGTATTTT.

This chain joins TRBV27 and TRBJ2-2; a possible D gene is TRBD2 (6 bases). CDR1 and CDR2 from the germline V gene are MNHEY and SMNVEV (reference sequence). There are 18 residues in the CDR3. Trimming pared 0 bases from V and 5 bases from J, leaving 19 bases between. The CDR3 sequence: CASSLSITGTSGTGELFF. In nucleotides, the CDR3 is TGTGCCAGCAGTTTATCGATCACGGGGACTTCGGGGACCGGGGAGCTGTTTTTT.

The V call is TRBV6-5, the J call TRBJ1-2; D is undetermined. Trimming cost V 2 bases and J 7 bases, with 8 bases left between them. CDR3 length equals 12 residues. The germline V gene encodes CDR1 MNHEY and CDR2 SVGAGI. The DNA of the CDR3 is TGTGCCAGCAGTTACCAGGTTACTGGCTACACCTTC. Protein product: CASSYQVTGYTF.

The chain uses TRBV19 and TRBJ1-1; 8 nucleotides agree with TRBD1. Germline CDR1 reads LNHDA; CDR2 reads SQIVND (reference sequence). Losses at the gene ends were 6 bases for V and 1 base for J; bases not matched to a gene: 4. The CDR3 is made up of 14 amino acids. The CDR3 nucleotides are TGTGCCAGTAGGATGGACAGGGCGAACACTGAAGCTTTCTTT. This gives the protein CASRMDRANTEAFF.

The rearrangement joins TRBV11-2 to TRBJ1-4; D perhaps matches TRBD1 (6 bases). CDR1 SGHAT and CDR2 FQNNGV come from the germline V gene. Trimming shortened V by 5 bases and J by 3 bases, and 13 bases separated the two germline ends. The CDR3 consists of 15 residues. This CDR3 reads CASSDRTVPNEKLFF. DNA for the CDR3: TGTGCCAGCAGCGACCGGACAGTTCCTAATGAAAAACTGTTTTTT.

The V call is TRBV10-2, the J call TRBJ1-1; D gene unclear. Germline CDR1 reads WSHSY; CDR2 reads SAAADI. V was shortened by 4 bases and J by 1 base, with 13 bases between the two germline ends. There are 15 residues in the CDR3. Here the CDR3 reads CASSATETGNTEAFF. CDR3 DNA: TGCGCCAGCAGTGCGACGGAGACGGGGAACACTGAAGCTTTCTTT.

This sequence joins TRBV19 and TRBJ1-5; D might be TRBD1 (6 bases). The CDR3 runs 18 residues. Trimming shortened V by 0 bases and J by 1 base, and 16 bases separated the two germline ends. Germline V gene lookup returns CDR1 LNHDA and CDR2 SQIVND (reference sequence). The chain's CDR3 is CASSIEGGAIRSNQPQHF. The CDR3 DNA sequence: TGTGCCAGTAGTATAGAAGGGGGGGCCATTAGGAGCAATCAGCCCCAGCATTTT.

This clone was seen repeatedly, ten times or more. The chain combines TRBV6-4 with TRBJ2-3; D call uncertain. In germline, CDR1 is MRHNA, CDR2 SNTAGT. Trimming shortened V by 0 bases and J by 3 bases, and 7 bases separated the two germline ends. The CDR3 runs to 14 residues. Here the CDR3 reads CASSDSAETDTQYF. The CDR3 DNA sequence: TGTGCCAGCAGTGACTCTGCTGAGACAGATACGCAGTATTTT.

V and J are TRBV2 and TRBJ2-3, with 10 bases fitting TRBD2. The V segment lost 1 base and the J segment 7 bases; nucleotides outside the gene matches: 11. The CDR3 is 17 amino acids. Germline values: CDR1 SNHLY, CDR2 FYNNEI. The CDR3 sequence: CASSEVASGGNWNTQYF. DNA of the CDR3: TGTGCCAGCAGTGAAGTTGCTAGCGGGGGCAATTGGAATACGCAGTATTTT.